The sequence of this T cell receptor beta chain was determined in a study of shared clonotypes between healthy human individuals. Looking at the study overall: CD4 naive and CD4 memory each took three plates per donor, while CD8 naive took two and CD8 memory one. Study-wide results and limits: Few donors limited the genetic and exposure-history diversity represented.

For each subset, genomic DNA was distributed in equal portions over several immunoSEQ plates. This table comes from immunoSEQ multiplex PCR, and its TCRdb copy is limited to in-frame clones, with some not included. The sample lists about 2.3 million clones; 93% were seen once. The authors divided CD4+ cells into CD45RA+ naive and CD45RA-negative memory subsets. A single count supports this clone. Its cognate antigen is unknown. This CDR3 comprises 14 residues. Looked up from germline, CDR1 is SGHRS and CDR2 is YFSETQ. V gave up 1 base and J gave up 2 bases, with 7 bases separating them. This receptor was obtained from a man in his late teens or twenties in good health. Some clones in this sample may be carry-over from other donors' samples. This sequence joins TRBV5-1 and TRBJ1-3; D not certain. The sample was naive CD4+ T cells from PBMCs. Subset indicated: CD45RA+ positively selected. For the CDR3, the DNA is TGCGCCAGCAGCTTGAACAGCCCTGGAAACACCATATATTTT. The encoded protein is CASSLNSPGNTIYF. Together with reference TRBV5-1 and TRBJ1-3, the CDR3 gives the full variable domain: KAGVTQTPRYLIKTRGQQVTLSCSPISGHRSVSWYQQTPGQGLQFLFEYFSETQRNKGNFPGRFSGRQFSNSRSEMNVSTLELGDSALYLCASSLNSPGNTIYFGEGSWLTVV.